The sequence of this T cell receptor (beta chain) was determined in a study of T cells after posttransplantation cyclophosphamide. This clone was seen many times. Its antigen remains unidentified. Generated by immunoSEQ multiplex PCR, the TCRdb table keeps only in-frame clones and is missing some. The data show around 34,000 clones, with none appearing a single time. The length of the CDR3 is 14 residues. Germline V gives CDR1 MNHEY, CDR2 SVGEGT. Trimming stripped 2 bases from V and 5 bases from J, with 9 bases between. Study conclusions and caveats: Recipient CMV seropositivity and CMV reactivation strongly tracked TRB clonality. TRB overlap between skin or GI tissue T cells and blood was limited.

The J gene is TRBJ1-4, the V gene TRBV6-2 or TRBV6-3; D call uncertain. The receptor comes from a woman between 50 and 59 years old in good health and a related stem cell transplant donor. The sample was PBMCs. CDR3 region: CASSYVSLNEKLFF. The CDR3 DNA reads TGTGCCAGCAGTTACGTATCCCTCAATGAAAAACTGTTTTTT.